The present T cell receptor beta chain was sequenced within a study of blood T cell repertoires in COVID-19. Patients at the Seattle site were enrolled during active infection and followed longitudinally. In the original processing: Estimation of nucleated cell counts was performed using reference gene primer amplification. The assay was immunoSEQ multiplex PCR, and TCRdb's table has in-frame clones only and misses some. V, J and clone size reflect that table, while D and trimming were determined from the DNA. This table holds about 250,000 clones, about 91% found once. This clonotype was obtained from a woman aged 25 to 39 with COVID-19, enrolled during active disease. Sequenced material: peripheral blood.

The chain's CDR3 is CAISERGVDNEQFF. DNA of the CDR3: TGTGCCATCAGCGAACGGGGGGTCGACAATGAGCAGTTCTTC. The V gene is TRBV19, the J gene TRBJ2-1, with 7 bases matching TRBD2. V lost 10 bases, J lost 5 bases, and 11 bases stayed unmatched. This CDR3 contains 14 residues. The V gene's germline CDR1 is LNHDA and CDR2 SQIVND (reference sequence).